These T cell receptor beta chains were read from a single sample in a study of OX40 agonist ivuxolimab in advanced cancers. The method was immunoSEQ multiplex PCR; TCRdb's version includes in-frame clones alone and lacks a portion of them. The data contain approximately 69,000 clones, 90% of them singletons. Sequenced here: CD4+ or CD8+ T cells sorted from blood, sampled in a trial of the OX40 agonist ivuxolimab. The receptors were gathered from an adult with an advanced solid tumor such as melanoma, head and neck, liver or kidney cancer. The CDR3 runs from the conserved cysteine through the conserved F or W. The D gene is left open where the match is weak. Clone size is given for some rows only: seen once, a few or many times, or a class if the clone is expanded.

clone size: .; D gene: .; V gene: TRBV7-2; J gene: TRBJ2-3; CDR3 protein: CASSLEGVSPSDTQYF; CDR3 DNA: TGTGCCAGCAGCTTAGAAGGGGTATCGCCGTCAGATACGCAGTATTTT
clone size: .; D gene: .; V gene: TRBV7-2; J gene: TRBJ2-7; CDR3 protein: CASRDNLRGQQYF; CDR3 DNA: TGTGCCAGCAGGGACAACCTCCGTGGACAGCAGTACTTC
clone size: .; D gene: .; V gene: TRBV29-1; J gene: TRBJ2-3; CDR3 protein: CSGLKGSTDTQYF; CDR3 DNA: TGCAGCGGCCTTAAAGGTAGCACAGATACGCAGTATTTT
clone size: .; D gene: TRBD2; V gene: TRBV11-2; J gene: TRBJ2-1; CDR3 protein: CASSLGLAGGNEQFF; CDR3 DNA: TGTGCCAGCAGCTTGGGACTAGCGGGAGGGAATGAGCAGTTCTTC
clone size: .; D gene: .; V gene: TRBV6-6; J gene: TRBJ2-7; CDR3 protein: CASSYGGGQFYEQYF; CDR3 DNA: TGTGCCAGCAGTTATGGGGGGGGACAGTTCTACGAGCAGTACTTC
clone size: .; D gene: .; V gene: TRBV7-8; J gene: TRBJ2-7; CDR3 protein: CASSSPGIGRYF; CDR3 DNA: TGTGCCAGCAGCTCACCGGGGATCGGGCGGTACTTC
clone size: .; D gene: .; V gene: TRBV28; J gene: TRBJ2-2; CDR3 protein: CASTQRALTGELFF; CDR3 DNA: TGTGCCAGCACCCAGCGGGCCCTCACCGGGGAGCTGTTTTTT
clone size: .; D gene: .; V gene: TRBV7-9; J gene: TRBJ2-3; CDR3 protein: CASSLSPSDTQYF; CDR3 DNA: TGTGCCAGCAGCTTAAGTCCATCAGATACGCAGTATTTT
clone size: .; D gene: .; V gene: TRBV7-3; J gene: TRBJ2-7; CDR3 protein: CASSPEAGYEQYF; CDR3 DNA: TGTGCCAGCAGCCCCGAAGCCGGCTACGAGCAGTACTTC
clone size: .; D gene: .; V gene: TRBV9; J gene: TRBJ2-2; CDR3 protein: CASSPGAGELFF; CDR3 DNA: TGTGCCAGCAGCCCGGGGGCCGGGGAGCTGTTTTTT
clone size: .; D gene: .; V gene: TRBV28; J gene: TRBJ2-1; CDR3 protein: CASSPQGFFNGEQFF; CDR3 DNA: TGTGCCAGCAGTCCACAGGGATTCTTCAACGGTGAGCAGTTCTTC
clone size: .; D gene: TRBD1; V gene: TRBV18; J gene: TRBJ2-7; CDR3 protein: CASSPGTGRTYEQYF; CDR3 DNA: TGTGCCAGCTCACCAGGGACAGGGAGGACCTACGAGCAGTACTTC
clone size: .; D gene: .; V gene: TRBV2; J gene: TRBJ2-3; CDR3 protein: CASILEGPAMGDTQYF; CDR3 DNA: TGTGCCAGCATCCTCGAAGGACCTGCGATGGGAGATACGCAGTATTTT
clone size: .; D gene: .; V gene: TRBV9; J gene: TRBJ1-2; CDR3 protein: CASSVGGGLQGYTF; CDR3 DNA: TGTGCCAGCAGCGTGGGGGGAGGTCTACAAGGCTACACCTTC
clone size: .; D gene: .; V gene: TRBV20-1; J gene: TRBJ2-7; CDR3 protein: CSARSPYEQYF; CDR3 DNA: TGCAGTGCTAGATCCCCCTACGAGCAGTACTTC
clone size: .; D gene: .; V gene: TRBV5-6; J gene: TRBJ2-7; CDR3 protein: CASSLGVAGYEQYF; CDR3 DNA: TGTGCCAGCAGCTTGGGGGTGGCTGGGTACGAGCAGTACTTC
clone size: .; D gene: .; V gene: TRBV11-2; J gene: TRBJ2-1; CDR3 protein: CASSLVATFGEQFF; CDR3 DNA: TGTGCCAGCAGCTTAGTGGCCACCTTCGGTGAGCAGTTCTTC
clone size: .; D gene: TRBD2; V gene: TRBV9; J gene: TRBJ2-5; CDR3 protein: CASSVGGTSGQETQYF; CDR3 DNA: TGTGCCAGCAGCGTAGGTGGGACTAGCGGCCAAGAGACCCAGTACTTC
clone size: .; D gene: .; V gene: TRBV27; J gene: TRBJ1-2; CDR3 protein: CASSLRGIGPYGYTF; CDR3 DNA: TGTGCCAGCAGTTTACGGGGAATCGGACCTTATGGCTACACCTTC
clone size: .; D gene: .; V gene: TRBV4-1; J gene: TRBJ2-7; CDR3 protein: CASSQAPTGDYEQYF; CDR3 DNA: TGCGCCAGCAGCCAAGCTCCTACCGGGGACTACGAGCAGTACTTC
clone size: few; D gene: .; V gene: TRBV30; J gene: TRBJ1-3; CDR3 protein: CAWSGRFMDTIYF; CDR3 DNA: TGTGCCTGGAGTGGACGGTTCATGGACACCATATATTTT
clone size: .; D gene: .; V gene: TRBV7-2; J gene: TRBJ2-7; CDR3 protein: CASSPGSSGTYEQYF; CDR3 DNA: TGTGCCAGCAGCCCCGGGTCGAGCGGAACCTACGAGCAGTACTTC
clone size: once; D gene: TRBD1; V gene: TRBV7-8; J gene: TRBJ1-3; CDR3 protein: CASSSANRGFVGNTIYF; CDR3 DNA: TGTGCCAGCAGCTCGGCCAACAGGGGATTCGTTGGAAACACCATATATTTT
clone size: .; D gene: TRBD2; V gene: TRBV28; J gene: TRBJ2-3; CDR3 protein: CASSSPRGLADSTDTQYF; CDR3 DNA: TGTGCCAGCAGTTCGCCCCGGGGACTAGCGGACAGCACAGATACGCAGTATTTT
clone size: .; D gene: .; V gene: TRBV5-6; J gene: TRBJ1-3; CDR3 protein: CASSLNSPLRNTIYF; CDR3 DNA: TGTGCCAGCAGCTTGAACAGCCCACTACGAAACACCATATATTTT
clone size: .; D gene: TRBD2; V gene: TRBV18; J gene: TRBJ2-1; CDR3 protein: CASSPRLAGYNEQFF; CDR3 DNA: TGTGCCAGCTCACCGAGGCTAGCGGGGTACAATGAGCAGTTCTTC
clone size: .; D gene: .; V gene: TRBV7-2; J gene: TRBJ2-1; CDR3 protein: CASSLGRHNEQFF; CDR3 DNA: TGTGCCAGCAGCTTAGGTCGGCACAATGAGCAGTTCTTC
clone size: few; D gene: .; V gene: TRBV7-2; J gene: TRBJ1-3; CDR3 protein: CASSLGPSGAGNTIYF; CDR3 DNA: TGTGCCAGCAGCTTGGGCCCTTCAGGGGCTGGAAACACCATATATTTT
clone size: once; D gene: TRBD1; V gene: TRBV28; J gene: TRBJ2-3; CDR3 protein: CASSSRQGSRSTQYF; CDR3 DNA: TGTGCCAGCAGTTCAAGACAGGGGTCGAGAAGTACGCAGTATTTT
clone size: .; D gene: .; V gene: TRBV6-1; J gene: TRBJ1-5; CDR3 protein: CASRDPTSPQHF; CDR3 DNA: TGTGCCAGCCGGGACCCTACGTCGCCCCAGCATTTT
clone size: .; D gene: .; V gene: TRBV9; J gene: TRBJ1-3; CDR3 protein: CASSDGYSGNTIYF; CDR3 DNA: TGTGCCAGCAGCGATGGGTACTCTGGAAACACCATATATTTT
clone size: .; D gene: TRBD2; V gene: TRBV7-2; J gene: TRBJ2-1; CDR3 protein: CASSSRLAGGPKNEQFF; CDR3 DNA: TGTGCCAGCAGCTCCAGACTAGCGGGAGGGCCAAAAAATGAGCAGTTCTTC
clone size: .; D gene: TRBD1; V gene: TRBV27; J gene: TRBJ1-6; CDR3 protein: CASTPLRQGNSPLHF; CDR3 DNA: TGTGCCAGCACCCCTCTTCGACAGGGCAATTCACCCCTCCACTTT
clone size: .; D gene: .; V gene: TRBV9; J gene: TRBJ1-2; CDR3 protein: CASSVGTAYGYTF; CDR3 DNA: TGTGCCAGCAGCGTAGGGACAGCCTATGGCTACACCTTC
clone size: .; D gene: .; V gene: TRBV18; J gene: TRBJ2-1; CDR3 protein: CASSLMNEQFF; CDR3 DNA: TGTGCCAGCTCACTTATGAATGAGCAGTTCTTC
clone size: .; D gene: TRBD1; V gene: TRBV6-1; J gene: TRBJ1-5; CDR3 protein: CAISEGGDRRQPQHF; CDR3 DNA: TGTGCCATCAGTGAGGGAGGGGACAGGAGGCAGCCCCAGCATTTT
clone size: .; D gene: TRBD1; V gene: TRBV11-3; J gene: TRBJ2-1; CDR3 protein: CASSTDRGGHDEQFF; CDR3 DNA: TGTGCCAGCAGCACCGACAGGGGGGGGCACGATGAGCAGTTCTTC
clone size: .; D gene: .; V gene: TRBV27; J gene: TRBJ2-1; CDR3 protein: CASSFSAGDNEQFF; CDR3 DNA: TGTGCCAGCAGTTTCAGTGCAGGGGACAATGAGCAGTTCTTC
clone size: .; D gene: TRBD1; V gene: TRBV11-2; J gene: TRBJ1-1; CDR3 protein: CASSLILQGVGTEAFF; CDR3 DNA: TGTGCCAGCAGCTTAATCCTTCAGGGGGTTGGAACTGAAGCTTTCTTT
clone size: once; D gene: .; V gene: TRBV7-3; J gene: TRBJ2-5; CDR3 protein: CASSLGGSPMGETQYF; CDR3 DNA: TGTGCCAGCAGCTTAGGGGGGAGTCCCATGGGGGAGACCCAGTACTTC
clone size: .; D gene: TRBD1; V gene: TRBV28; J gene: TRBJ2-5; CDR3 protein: CATGTGKETQYF; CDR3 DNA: TGTGCCACCGGGACAGGGAAGGAGACCCAGTACTTC
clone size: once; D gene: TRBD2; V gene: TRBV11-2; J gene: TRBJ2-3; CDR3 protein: CASSSMGGGPSSDTQYF; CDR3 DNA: TGTGCCAGCAGTAGTATGGGGGGAGGGCCGTCGTCAGATACGCAGTATTTT